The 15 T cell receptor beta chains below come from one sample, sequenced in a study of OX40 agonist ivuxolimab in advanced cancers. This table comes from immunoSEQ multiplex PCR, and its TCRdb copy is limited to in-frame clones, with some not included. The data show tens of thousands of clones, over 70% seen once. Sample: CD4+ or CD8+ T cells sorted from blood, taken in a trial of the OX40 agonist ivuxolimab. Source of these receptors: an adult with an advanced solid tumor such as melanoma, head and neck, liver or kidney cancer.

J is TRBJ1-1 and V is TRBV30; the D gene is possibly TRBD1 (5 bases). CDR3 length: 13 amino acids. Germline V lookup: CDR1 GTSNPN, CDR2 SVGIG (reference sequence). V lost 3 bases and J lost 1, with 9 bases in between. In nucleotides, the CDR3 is TGTGCCTGGAGACAGGTTACGAACACTGAAGCTTTCTTT. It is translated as CAWRQVTNTEAFF.

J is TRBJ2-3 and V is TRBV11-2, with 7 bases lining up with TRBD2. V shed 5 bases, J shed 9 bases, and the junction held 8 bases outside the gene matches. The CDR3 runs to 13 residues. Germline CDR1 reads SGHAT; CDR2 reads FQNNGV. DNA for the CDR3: TGTGCCAGCAGCGGAGCGGGGAGGGGAACGCAGTATTTT. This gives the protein CASSGAGRGTQYF.

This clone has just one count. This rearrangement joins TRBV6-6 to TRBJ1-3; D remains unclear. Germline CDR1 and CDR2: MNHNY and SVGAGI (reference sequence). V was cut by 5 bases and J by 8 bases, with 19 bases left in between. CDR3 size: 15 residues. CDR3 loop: CASSRESGVKDTIYF. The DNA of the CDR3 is TGTGCCAGCAGTAGAGAATCCGGAGTGAAGGACACCATATATTTT.

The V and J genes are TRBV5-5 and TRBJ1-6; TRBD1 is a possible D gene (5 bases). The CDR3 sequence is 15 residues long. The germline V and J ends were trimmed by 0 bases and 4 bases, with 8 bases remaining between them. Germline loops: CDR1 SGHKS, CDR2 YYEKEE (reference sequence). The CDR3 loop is CASSLGQLYNSPLHF. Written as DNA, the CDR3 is TGTGCCAGCAGCTTGGGACAGCTGTATAATTCACCCCTCCACTTT.

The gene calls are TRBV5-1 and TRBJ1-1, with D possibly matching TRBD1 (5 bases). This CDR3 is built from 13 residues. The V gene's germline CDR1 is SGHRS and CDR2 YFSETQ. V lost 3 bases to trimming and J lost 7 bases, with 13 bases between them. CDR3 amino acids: CASSYRTRGEAFF. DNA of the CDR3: TGCGCCAGCAGCTACCGGACGAGGGGTGAAGCTTTCTTT. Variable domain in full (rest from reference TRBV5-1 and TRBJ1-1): KAGVTQTPRYLIKTRGQQVTLSCSPISGHRSVSWYQQTPGQGLQFLFEYFSETQRNKGNFPGRFSGRQFSNSRSEMNVSTLELGDSALYLCASSYRTRGEAFFGQGTRLTVV.

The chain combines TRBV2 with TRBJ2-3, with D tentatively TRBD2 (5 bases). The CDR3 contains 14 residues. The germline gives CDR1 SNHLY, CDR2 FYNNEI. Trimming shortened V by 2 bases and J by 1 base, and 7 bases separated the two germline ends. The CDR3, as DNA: TGTGCCAGCAGTGAAAGTAGCGGCACAGATACGCAGTATTTT. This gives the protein CASSESSGTDTQYF.

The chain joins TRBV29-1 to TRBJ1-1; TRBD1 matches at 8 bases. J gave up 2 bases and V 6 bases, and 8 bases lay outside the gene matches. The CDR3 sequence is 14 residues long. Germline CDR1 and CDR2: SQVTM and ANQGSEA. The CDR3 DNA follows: TGCAGCGTGAACCTCCAGGGGGCCAACACTGAAGCTTTCTTT. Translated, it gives CSVNLQGANTEAFF.

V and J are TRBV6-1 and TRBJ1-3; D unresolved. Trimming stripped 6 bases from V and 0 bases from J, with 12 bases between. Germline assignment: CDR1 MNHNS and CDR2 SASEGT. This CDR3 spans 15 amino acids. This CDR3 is CASSRGRDSGNTIYF. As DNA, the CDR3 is TGTGCCAGCAGCCGAGGACGCGACTCTGGAAACACCATATATTTT.

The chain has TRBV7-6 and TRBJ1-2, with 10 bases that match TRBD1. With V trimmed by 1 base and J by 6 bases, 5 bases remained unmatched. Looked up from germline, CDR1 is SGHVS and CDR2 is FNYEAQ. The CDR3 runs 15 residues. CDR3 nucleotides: TGTGCCAGCAGCTTAGGGGGACAGGGGAGCGATGGCTACACCTTC. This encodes CASSLGGQGSDGYTF.

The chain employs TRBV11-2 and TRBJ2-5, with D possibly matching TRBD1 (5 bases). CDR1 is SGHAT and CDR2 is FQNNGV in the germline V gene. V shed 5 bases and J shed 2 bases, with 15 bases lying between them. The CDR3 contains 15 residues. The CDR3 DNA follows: TGTGCCAGCAGCAACGACAGACTTACTCAAGAGACCCAGTACTTC. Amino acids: CASSNDRLTQETQYF.

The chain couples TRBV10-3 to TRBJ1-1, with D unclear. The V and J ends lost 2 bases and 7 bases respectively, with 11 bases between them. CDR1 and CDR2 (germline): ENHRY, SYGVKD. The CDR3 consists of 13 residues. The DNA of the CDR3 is TGTGCCATCAGTGAGGCCGGCAGCGATGAAGCTTTCTTT. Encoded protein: CAISEAGSDEAFF.

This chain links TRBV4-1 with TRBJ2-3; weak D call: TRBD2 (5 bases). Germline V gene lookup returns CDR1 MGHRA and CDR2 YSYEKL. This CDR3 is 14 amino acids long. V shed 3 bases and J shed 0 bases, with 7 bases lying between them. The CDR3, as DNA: TGCGCCAGCAGCCAGTGGACTAGCACAGATACGCAGTATTTT. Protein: CASSQWTSTDTQYF.

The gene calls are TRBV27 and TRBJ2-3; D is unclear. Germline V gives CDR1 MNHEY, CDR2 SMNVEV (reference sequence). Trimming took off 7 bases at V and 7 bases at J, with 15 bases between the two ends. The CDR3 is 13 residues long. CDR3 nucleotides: TGTGCCAGCATAGGACGGACCGCAAATACGCAGTATTTT. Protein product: CASIGRTANTQYF.

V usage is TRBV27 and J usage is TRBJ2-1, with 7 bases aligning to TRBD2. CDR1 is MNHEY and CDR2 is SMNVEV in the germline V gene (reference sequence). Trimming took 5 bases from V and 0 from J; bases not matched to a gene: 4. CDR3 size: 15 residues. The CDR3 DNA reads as TGTGCCAGCAGTAGCGGGGATCCCTCCTACAATGAGCAGTTCTTC. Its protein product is CASSSGDPSYNEQFF.

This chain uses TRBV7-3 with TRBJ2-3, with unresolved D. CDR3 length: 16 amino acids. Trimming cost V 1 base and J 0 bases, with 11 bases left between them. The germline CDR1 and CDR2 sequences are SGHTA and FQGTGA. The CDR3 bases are TGTGCCAGCAGCTTAAGCGGCGACTCTAGCACAGATACGCAGTATTTT. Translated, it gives CASSLSGDSSTDTQYF. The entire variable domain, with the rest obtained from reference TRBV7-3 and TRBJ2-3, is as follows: GAGVSQTPSNKVTEKGKYVELRCDPISGHTALYWYRQSLGQGPEFLIYFQGTGAADDSGLPNDRFFAVRPEGSVSTLKIQRTERGDSAVYLCASSLSGDSSTDTQYFGPGTRLTVL.